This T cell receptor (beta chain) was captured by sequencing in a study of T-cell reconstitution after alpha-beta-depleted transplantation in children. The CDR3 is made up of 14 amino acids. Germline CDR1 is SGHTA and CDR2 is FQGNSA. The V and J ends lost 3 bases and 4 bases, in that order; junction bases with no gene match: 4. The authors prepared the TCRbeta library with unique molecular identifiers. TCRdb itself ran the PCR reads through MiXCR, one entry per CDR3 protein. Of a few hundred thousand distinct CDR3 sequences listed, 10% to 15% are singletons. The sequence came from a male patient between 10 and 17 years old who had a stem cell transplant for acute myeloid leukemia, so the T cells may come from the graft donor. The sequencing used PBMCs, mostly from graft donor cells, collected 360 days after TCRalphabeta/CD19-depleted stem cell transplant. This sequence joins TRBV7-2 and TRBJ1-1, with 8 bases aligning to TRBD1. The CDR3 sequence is CASSFTGGSTEAFF. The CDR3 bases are TGTGCCAGCAGCTTCACAGGGGGGAGCACTGAAGCTTTCTTT.